The clone carrying this TCR beta chain has at least ten counts. Its antigen is undetermined. The source of the sample is a study of CD8 T cells in ankylosing spondylitis. General observations from the study: Roughly eight highly homologous variants formed a TCR beta motif that appeared characteristic of ankylosing spondylitis blood.

TCRdb re-called the 5' RACE reads through MiXCR, storing one row per CDR3 protein. The sample holds 150,000 to 200,000 distinct CDR3 sequences, 15% to 20% seen once. The ends lost 3 bases at V and 7 bases at J; junction bases unmatched: 4. In germline, CDR1 is MNHEY, CDR2 SMNVEV (reference sequence). The CDR3 has 14 amino acids. The source is a male donor with ankylosing spondylitis or in good health (not recorded which). The chain combines TRBV27 with TRBJ1-2; 11 bases are a match to TRBD1. The sample taken for sequencing was blood, either unsorted or a sorted T cell fraction (not recorded which). CDR3 nucleotides: TGTGCCAGCAGTTTGACCGGGACAGGGGGTGGCTACACCTTC. Translation: CASSLTGTGGGYTF.